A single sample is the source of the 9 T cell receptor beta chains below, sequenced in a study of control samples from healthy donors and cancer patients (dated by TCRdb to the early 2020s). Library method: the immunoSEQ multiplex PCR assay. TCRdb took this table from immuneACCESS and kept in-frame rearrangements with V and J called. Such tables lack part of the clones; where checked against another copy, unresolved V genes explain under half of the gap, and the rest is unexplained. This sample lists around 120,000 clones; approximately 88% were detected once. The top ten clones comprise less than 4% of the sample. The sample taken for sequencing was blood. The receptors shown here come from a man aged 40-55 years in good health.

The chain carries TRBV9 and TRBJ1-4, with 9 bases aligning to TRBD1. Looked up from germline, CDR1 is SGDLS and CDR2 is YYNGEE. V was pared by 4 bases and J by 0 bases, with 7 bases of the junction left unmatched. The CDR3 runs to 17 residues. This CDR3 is CASSHTGGGATNEKLFF. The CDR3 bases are TGTGCCAGCAGCCATACAGGGGGCGGTGCAACTAATGAAAAACTGTTTTTT.

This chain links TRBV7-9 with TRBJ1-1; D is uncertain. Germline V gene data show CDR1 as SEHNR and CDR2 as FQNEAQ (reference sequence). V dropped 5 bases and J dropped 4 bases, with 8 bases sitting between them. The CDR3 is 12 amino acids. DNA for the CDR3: TGTGCCAGCAGCCTATCGGGCACTGAAGCTTTCTTT. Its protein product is CASSLSGTEAFF.

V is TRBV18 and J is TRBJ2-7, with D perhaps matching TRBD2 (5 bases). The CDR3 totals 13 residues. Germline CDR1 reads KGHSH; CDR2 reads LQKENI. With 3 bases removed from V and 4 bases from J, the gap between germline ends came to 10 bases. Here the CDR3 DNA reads TGTGCCAGCTCACCGTACCGGGATTACGAGCAGTACTTC. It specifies CASSPYRDYEQYF.

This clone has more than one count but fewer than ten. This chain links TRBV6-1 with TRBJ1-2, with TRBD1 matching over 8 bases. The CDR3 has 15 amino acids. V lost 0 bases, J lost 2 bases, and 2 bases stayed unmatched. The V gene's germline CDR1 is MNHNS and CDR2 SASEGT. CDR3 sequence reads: CASSEAGQGNYGYTF. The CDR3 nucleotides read TGTGCCAGCAGTGAAGCAGGACAGGGAAACTATGGCTACACCTTC.

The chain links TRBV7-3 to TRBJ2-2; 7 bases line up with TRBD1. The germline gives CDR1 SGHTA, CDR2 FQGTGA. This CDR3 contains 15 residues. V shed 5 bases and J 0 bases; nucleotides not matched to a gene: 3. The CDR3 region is CASSPGTANTGELFF. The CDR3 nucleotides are TGTGCCAGCAGCCCCGGGACAGCGAACACCGGGGAGCTGTTTTTT.

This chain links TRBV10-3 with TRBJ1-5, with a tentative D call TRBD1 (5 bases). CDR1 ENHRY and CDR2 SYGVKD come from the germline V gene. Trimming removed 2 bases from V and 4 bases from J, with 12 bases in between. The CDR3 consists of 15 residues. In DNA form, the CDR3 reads TGTGCCATCAGTGAGGAGGGGTTTGTAAATCAGCCCCAGCATTTT. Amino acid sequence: CAISEEGFVNQPQHF.

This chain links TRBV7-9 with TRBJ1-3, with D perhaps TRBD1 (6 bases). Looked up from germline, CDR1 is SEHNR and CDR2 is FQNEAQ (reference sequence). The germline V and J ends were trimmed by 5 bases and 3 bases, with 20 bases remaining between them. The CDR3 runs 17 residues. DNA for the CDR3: TGTGCCAGCAGCCCCCCTGTGGCGGGGGCGATTGGAAACACCATATATTTT. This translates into CASSPPVAGAIGNTIYF. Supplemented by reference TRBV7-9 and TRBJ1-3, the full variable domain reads DTGVSQNPRHKITKRGQNVTFRCDPISEHNRLYWYRQTLGQGPEFLTYFQNEAQLEKSRLLSDRFSAERPKGSFSTLEIQRTEQGDSAMYLCASSPPVAGAIGNTIYFGEGSWLTVV.

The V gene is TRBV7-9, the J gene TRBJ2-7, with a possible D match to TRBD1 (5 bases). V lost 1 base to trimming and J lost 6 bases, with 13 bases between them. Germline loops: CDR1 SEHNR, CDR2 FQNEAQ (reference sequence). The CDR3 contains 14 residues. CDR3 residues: CASSLDTGWFEQYF. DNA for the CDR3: TGTGCCAGCAGCTTAGACACAGGTTGGTTCGAGCAGTACTTC.

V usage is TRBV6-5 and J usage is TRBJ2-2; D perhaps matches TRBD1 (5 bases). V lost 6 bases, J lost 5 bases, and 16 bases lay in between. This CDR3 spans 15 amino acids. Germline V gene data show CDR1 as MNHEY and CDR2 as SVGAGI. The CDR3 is CASRRRQTDTGELFF. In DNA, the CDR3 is TGTGCCAGCAGGCGAAGGCAGACAGATACCGGGGAGCTGTTTTTT.